These 8 T cell receptor beta chains share one sample of origin, sequenced in a study of T cells in Graves' hyperthyroidism and ophthalmopathy. TCR beta CDR3 regions were amplified from RNA transcripts. With the HTBI primer set, the TCR CDR3 went through a first round of RT-PCR. Using its own MiXCR run on the multiplex PCR reads, TCRdb lists one record per CDR3 protein. The table lists approximately 720,000 distinct CDR3 sequences, about 17% of them singletons. The sequenced sample consisted of blood. These receptors came from a woman aged 45-65 years with Graves' hyperthyroidism that later progressed to Graves' ophthalmopathy.

This clonotype was picked up one time. V gene TRBV20-1 combines with J gene TRBJ2-1; TRBD2 matches at 9 bases. V trimming: 0 bases; J trimming: 2 bases; junction bases outside the gene matches: 5. The CDR3 loop spans 16 amino acids. Germline V lookup: CDR1 DFQATT, CDR2 SNEGSKA (reference sequence). The CDR3 protein is CSARDPSGGPYNEQFF. The DNA for the CDR3 is TGCAGTGCTAGAGATCCCAGCGGGGGGCCCTACAATGAGCAGTTCTTC.

The table lists this clonotype with a count of one. CDR3 DNA: TGTGCCAGCAGTTTACAATATAACTATGGCTACACCTTC. This sequence encodes CASSLQYNYGYTF. The gene calls are TRBV27 and TRBJ1-2; D remains unclear. Germline assignment: CDR1 MNHEY and CDR2 SMNVEV (reference sequence). Trimming removed 2 bases at V and 1 base at J, with 5 bases between. The CDR3 consists of 13 residues.

In its sample, this clonotype was seen many times. The chain carries TRBV12-3 or TRBV12-4 and TRBJ2-7, with 11 nucleotides matching TRBD2. V shed 6 bases and J 3 bases; nucleotides not matched to a gene: 4. The CDR3 contains 14 residues. CDR3 DNA: TGTGCCAGCAGCCCACTAGCGGGGGTCTACGAGCAGTACTTC. This sequence encodes CASSPLAGVYEQYF.

The DNA of the CDR3 is TGTGCCAGCAGCTTGGCCTCAGGGGCGAACTATGGCTACACCTTC. Translating it yields CASSLASGANYGYTF. The chain recombines TRBV5-6 with TRBJ1-2, with D maybe TRBD1 (6 bases). The V end lost 0 bases, the J end lost 2 bases, and 11 bases lay between the germline ends. CDR1 SGHDT and CDR2 YYEEEE come from the germline V gene. The CDR3 extends over 15 amino acids.

This clonotype was observed a few times. The rearrangement joins TRBV20-1 to TRBJ2-5; no firm D call. Germline loops: CDR1 DFQATT, CDR2 SNEGSKA (reference sequence). The CDR3 is 14 amino acids. Trimming stripped 4 bases from V and 4 bases from J, with 16 bases between. CDR3 nucleotide sequence: TGCAGTGCTATAGCAGCCTCTAGATCAGAGACCCAGTACTTC. It yields the protein CSAIAASRSETQYF.

This clonotype was seen ten or more times. This sequence joins TRBV6-1 and TRBJ1-1; D is perhaps TRBD1 (5 bases). The V end lost 4 bases, the J end lost 1 base, and 13 bases lay between the germline ends. The CDR3 loop spans 15 amino acids. Germline V gives CDR1 MNHNS, CDR2 SASEGT. The CDR3 coding sequence is TGTGCCAGCAGTGTATCCAGGGCGGCGAACACTGAAGCTTTCTTT. Amino acids: CASSVSRAANTEAFF.

This chain uses TRBV10-2 with TRBJ1-5; 9 bases fit TRBD1. The CDR3 has 14 amino acids. CDR1 is WSHSY, CDR2 SAAADI, per germline. Trimming removed 4 bases from V and 7 bases from J; junction bases left unmatched: 5. The CDR3 protein is CASSGDRERQPQHF. The CDR3 coding sequence is TGCGCCAGCAGTGGGGACAGGGAACGACAGCCCCAGCATTTT.

A few counts support this clonotype. The V and J genes are TRBV6-1 and TRBJ1-5; D is unclear. The CDR3 has 14 amino acids. V lost 6 bases to trimming and J lost 0 bases, with 9 bases between them. Germline CDR1 MNHNS, CDR2 SASEGT. CDR3 residues: CASSEHLSNQPQHF. The CDR3 region has the DNA TGTGCCAGCAGCGAGCATCTTAGCAATCAGCCCCAGCATTTT.